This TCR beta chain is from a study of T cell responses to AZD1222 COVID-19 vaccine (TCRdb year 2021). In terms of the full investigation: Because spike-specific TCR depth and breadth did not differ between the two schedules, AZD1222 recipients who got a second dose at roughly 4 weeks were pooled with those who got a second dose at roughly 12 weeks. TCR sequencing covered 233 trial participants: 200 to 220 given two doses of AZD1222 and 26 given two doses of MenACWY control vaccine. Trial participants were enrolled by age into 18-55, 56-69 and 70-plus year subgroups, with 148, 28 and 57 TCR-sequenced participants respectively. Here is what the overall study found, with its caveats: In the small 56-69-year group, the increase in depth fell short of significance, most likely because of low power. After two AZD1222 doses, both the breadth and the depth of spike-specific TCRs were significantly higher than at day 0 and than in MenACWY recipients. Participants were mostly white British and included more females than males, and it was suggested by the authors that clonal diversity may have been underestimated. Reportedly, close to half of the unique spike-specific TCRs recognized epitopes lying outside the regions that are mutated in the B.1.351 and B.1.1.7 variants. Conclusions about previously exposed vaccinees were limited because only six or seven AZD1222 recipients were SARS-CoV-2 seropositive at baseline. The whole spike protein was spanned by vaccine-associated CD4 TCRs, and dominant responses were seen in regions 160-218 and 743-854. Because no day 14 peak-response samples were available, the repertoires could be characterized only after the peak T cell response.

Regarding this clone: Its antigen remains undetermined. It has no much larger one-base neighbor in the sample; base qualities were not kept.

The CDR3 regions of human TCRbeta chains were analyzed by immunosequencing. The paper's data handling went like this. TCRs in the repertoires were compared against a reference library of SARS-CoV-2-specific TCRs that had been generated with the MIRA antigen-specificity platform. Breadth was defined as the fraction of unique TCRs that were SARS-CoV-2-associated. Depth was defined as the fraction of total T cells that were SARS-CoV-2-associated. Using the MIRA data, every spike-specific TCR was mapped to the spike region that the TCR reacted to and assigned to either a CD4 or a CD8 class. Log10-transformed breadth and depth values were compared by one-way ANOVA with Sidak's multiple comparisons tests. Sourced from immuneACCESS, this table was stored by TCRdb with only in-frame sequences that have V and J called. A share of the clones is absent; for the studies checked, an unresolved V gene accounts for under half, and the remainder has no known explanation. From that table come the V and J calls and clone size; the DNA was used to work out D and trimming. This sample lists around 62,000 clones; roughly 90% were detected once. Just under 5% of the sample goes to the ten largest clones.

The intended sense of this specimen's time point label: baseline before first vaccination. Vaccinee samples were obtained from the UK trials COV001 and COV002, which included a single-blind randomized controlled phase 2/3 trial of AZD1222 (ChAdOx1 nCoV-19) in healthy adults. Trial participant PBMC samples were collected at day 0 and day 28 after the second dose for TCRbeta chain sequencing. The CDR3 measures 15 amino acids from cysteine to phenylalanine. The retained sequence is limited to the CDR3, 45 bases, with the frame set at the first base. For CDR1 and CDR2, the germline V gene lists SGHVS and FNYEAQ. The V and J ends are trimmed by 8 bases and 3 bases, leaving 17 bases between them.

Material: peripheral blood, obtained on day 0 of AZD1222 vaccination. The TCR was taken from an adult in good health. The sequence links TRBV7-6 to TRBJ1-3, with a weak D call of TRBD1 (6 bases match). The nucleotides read TGTGCCAGCTCCTTGGCGGGGGCGCGTGGAAACACCATATATTTT. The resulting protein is CASSLAGARGNTIYF. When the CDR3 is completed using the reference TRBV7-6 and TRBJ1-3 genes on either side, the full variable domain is GAGVSQSPRYKVTKRGQDVALRCDPISGHVSLYWYRQALGQGPEFLTYFNYEAQQDKSGLPNDRFSAERPEGSISTLTIQRTEQRDSAMYRCASSLAGARGNTIYFGEGSWLTVV.